Shown below are 26 T cell receptor beta chains from a single sample sequenced in a study of CD8+ T cells in alopecia areata. cDNA serving as the sequencing template came from extracted, reverse transcribed RNA. Sequenced by immunoSEQ multiplex PCR; TCRdb stores in-frame clones only, minus some. The sample consists of about 180,000 clones, 63% of them appearing once. This material consisted of CD4+ T cells sorted from blood, taken at week 0. The source is a human donor with alopecia areata.

This chain connects TRBV30 to TRBJ1-4, with D perhaps matching TRBD1 (6 bases). Trimming stripped 5 bases from V and 5 bases from J, with 6 bases between. Germline CDR1 reads GTSNPN; CDR2 reads SVGIG (reference sequence). This CDR3 region has 11 residues. CDR3 in DNA: TGTGCCTGGCAGGGGAATGAAAAACTGTTTTTT. It specifies CAWQGNEKLFF.

DNA of the CDR3: TGTGCCAGCGGGTTGAACACCGGGGAGCTGTTTTTT. This sequence encodes CASGLNTGELFF. The genes are TRBV6-1 and TRBJ2-2; no firm D call. Germline values: CDR1 MNHNS, CDR2 SASEGT. The CDR3 is 12 amino acids. Trimming stripped 8 bases from V and 1 base from J, with 5 bases between.

The CDR3, as DNA: TGTGCCAGCAGCTCCAGGGGAAGCAATCAGCCCCAGCATTTT. Its translation: CASSSRGSNQPQHF. The chain recombines TRBV7-8 with TRBJ1-5; a weak D match, TRBD1 (6 bases). Between the trimmed V and J ends, which lost 4 bases and 1 base, there was a span of 8 bases. The CDR3 sequence is 14 residues long. Germline CDR1 and CDR2: SGHVS and FQNEAQ.

The genes are TRBV30 and TRBJ2-5, with 15 bases fitting TRBD2. The germline gives CDR1 GTSNPN, CDR2 SVGIG (reference sequence). The V segment lost 2 bases and the J segment 4 bases; nucleotides outside the gene matches: 11. This CDR3 is built from 18 residues. This chain's CDR3 is CAWSTWRTSGGAGETQYF. CDR3 DNA sequence: TGTGCCTGGAGTACGTGGAGGACTAGCGGGGGGGCCGGAGAGACCCAGTACTTC.

This sequence joins TRBV19 and TRBJ1-1; D is unclear. V was clipped by 5 bases and J by 0 bases, with 7 bases between them. Germline CDR1 is LNHDA and CDR2 is SQIVND (reference sequence). The CDR3 has 13 residues. The CDR3 loop is CASSSGMNTEAFF. The CDR3 nucleotides are TGTGCCAGTAGTTCAGGCATGAACACTGAAGCTTTCTTT.

This clone came up once. The chain employs TRBV6-5 and TRBJ1-1; D not certain. This CDR3 has 13 residues. V was shortened by 8 bases and J by 4 bases, with 14 bases between the two germline ends. Germline-derived CDR1 and CDR2 are MNHEY and SVGAGI. The DNA for the CDR3 is TGTGCCAGCCATCGTGGTGGAGGCACTGAAGCTTTCTTT. This encodes CASHRGGGTEAFF.

J is TRBJ2-2 and V is TRBV30; D is unclear. V lost 4 bases and J lost 5, with 5 bases in between. The CDR3 sequence is 11 residues long. Germline values: CDR1 GTSNPN, CDR2 SVGIG (reference sequence). The CDR3 DNA is TGTGCCTGGAAGTTGACCGGGGAGCTGTTTTTT. Amino acid sequence: CAWKLTGELFF.

V gene TRBV5-1 combines with J gene TRBJ2-3; TRBD2 might be the D (6 bases). Germline V CDR1 and CDR2: SGHRS, YFSETQ. V lost 7 bases and J 2 bases, leaving 17 bases between the germline ends. The CDR3 consists of 15 residues. CDR3 nucleotide sequence: TGCGCCAGCTCATCTGGCGGGGCAAACACAGATACGCAGTATTTT. This encodes CASSSGGANTDTQYF. Filled out from reference TRBV5-1 and TRBJ2-3, the complete variable domain reads KAGVTQTPRYLIKTRGQQVTLSCSPISGHRSVSWYQQTPGQGLQFLFEYFSETQRNKGNFPGRFSGRQFSNSRSEMNVSTLELGDSALYLCASSSGGANTDTQYFGPGTRLTVL.

This clone occurred once. V gene TRBV19 combines with J gene TRBJ2-5; the match to TRBD1 covers 10 bases. With V trimmed by 4 bases and J by 1 base, 6 bases remained unmatched. The CDR3 totals 16 residues. The V gene's germline CDR1 is LNHDA and CDR2 SQIVND (reference sequence). The CDR3 DNA follows: TGTGCCAGTAGTACCGGGACAGGGGTCTTCCAAGAGACCCAGTACTTC. As protein: CASSTGTGVFQETQYF.

The chain is built from TRBV30 and TRBJ1-2, with 7 bases that match TRBD1. The germline CDR1 and CDR2 sequences are GTSNPN and SVGIG (reference sequence). Losses at the gene ends were 0 bases for V and 12 bases for J; bases not matched to a gene: 10. This CDR3 spans 13 amino acids. CDR3 DNA sequence: TGTGCCTGGAGTGTACAGGGGACGCGGGGAGACACCTTC. Its translation is CAWSVQGTRGDTF.

This clone was detected ten times or more. V is TRBV10-2 and J is TRBJ2-3, with D perhaps TRBD1 (5 bases). This CDR3 contains 13 residues. Between the trimmed V and J ends, which lost 7 bases and 1 base, there was a span of 9 bases. CDR1 and CDR2 from the germline V gene are WSHSY and SAAADI. The CDR3 reads CASTGPGTDTQYF. The CDR3 coding sequence is TGCGCCAGCACAGGGCCTGGCACAGATACGCAGTATTTT.

The V call is TRBV7-9, the J call TRBJ2-7; 10 bases are shared with TRBD1. J gave up 5 bases and V 3 bases, and 4 bases lay outside the gene matches. CDR1 and CDR2 from the germline V gene are SEHNR and FQNEAQ (reference sequence). The CDR3 consists of 14 residues. The CDR3 nucleotides are TGTGCCAGCAGCTTGTCCGGGACAGGGGACGAGCAGTACTTC. Protein product: CASSLSGTGDEQYF.

This clone has just a few counts. The rearrangement uses TRBV5-1 and TRBJ1-1; no reliable D call. The CDR3 runs to 15 residues. Trimming took off 0 bases at V and 1 base at J, with 10 bases between the two ends. Germline-derived CDR1 and CDR2 are SGHRS and YFSETQ. The CDR3 sequence is CASSLGPPRNTEAFF. In DNA form, the CDR3 reads TGCGCCAGCAGCTTGGGCCCCCCTAGGAACACTGAAGCTTTCTTT.

V gene TRBV7-7 combines with J gene TRBJ2-6; tentatively, D is TRBD1 or TRBD2 (5 bases each). CDR1 and CDR2 from the germline V gene are SSHAT and FNYEAQ (reference sequence). The CDR3 totals 15 residues. Trimming took off 5 bases at V and 9 bases at J, with 17 bases between the two ends. CDR3 DNA sequence: TGTGCCAGCAGCCCCGGGACGGCAACGGGCAACGTCCTGACTTTC. Residues: CASSPGTATGNVLTF.

The V gene is TRBV28, the J gene TRBJ2-1; either TRBD1 or TRBD2 may supply D (5 bases each). Trimming stripped 4 bases from V and 3 bases from J, with 13 bases between. Germline values: CDR1 MDHEN, CDR2 SYDVKM. The CDR3 totals 15 residues. The CDR3: CASSSRDGFYNEQFF. The CDR3 bases are TGTGCCAGCAGTTCTCGGGACGGTTTCTACAATGAGCAGTTCTTC.

Concerning this clone: Other DNA sequences within the sample encode an identical CDR3. The CDR3 sequence is CSVEQGIGYGYTF. DNA of the CDR3: TGCAGCGTTGAACAGGGGATCGGCTATGGCTACACCTTC. The chain has TRBV29-1 and TRBJ1-2; TRBD1 might be the D (6 bases). Germline V gene sequence: CDR1 SQVTM, CDR2 ANQGSEA. The CDR3 sequence is 13 residues long. Trimming cost V 2 bases and J 4 bases, with 11 bases left between them.

V and J are TRBV29-1 and TRBJ2-1; 11 bases align to TRBD1. Germline V gene data show CDR1 as SQVTM and CDR2 as ANQGSEA. This CDR3 region has 13 residues. The V segment lost 6 bases and the J segment 8 bases; nucleotides outside the gene matches: 6. The CDR3: CSVTDRGRDEQFF. The CDR3 DNA follows: TGCAGCGTGACGGACAGGGGGCGGGATGAGCAGTTCTTC.

This clone was picked up a small number of times. The chain uses TRBV30 and TRBJ1-2, with TRBD1 identical over 8 bases. Germline V gives CDR1 GTSNPN, CDR2 SVGIG (reference sequence). V lost 4 bases, J lost 2 bases, and 3 bases stayed unmatched. This CDR3 has 13 amino acids. The CDR3 nucleotides are TGTGCCTGGACAGGGGGCGTCAACTATGGCTACACCTTC. As protein: CAWTGGVNYGYTF.

Here the CDR3 reads CASAGTSATDTQYF. The CDR3 DNA reads TGTGCCTCAGCCGGGACTAGCGCCACAGATACGCAGTATTTT. The chain is built from TRBV10-3 and TRBJ2-3; 10 bases align to TRBD2. Trimming removed 11 bases from V and 2 bases from J; junction bases left unmatched: 7. This CDR3 is 14 amino acids long. Germline V lookup: CDR1 ENHRY, CDR2 SYGVKD.

The CDR3, as DNA: TGCAGCGTTGCGCCGGCCAAGCCAGATACGCAGTATTTT. Residues: CSVAPAKPDTQYF. The V call is TRBV29-1, the J call TRBJ2-3; D not certain. Trimming left V 4 bases short and J 4 bases short, with 12 bases between. This CDR3 is 13 amino acids long. Germline loops: CDR1 SQVTM, CDR2 ANQGSEA.

The chain recombines TRBV7-8 with TRBJ1-5, with TRBD1 identical over 7 bases. This CDR3 region has 14 residues. Trimming cost V 5 bases and J 3 bases; bases outside gene matches: 4. From germline, CDR1 is SGHVS and CDR2 FQNEAQ. This CDR3 is CASSRDSDNQPQHF. The CDR3 DNA reads as TGTGCCAGCAGCCGGGACAGTGACAATCAGCCCCAGCATTTT.

This clone was picked up a small number of times. The CDR3 bases are TGTGCCTGGCAGAAAAGGCGCGATTCACCCCTCCACTTT. This codes for CAWQKRRDSPLHF. The chain is built from TRBV30 and TRBJ1-6; unclear D gene. The ends were cut back, 5 bases at V and 8 bases at J, with 13 bases in the middle. The CDR3 spans 13 residues. Germline V gene sequence: CDR1 GTSNPN, CDR2 SVGIG (reference sequence).

The rearrangement uses TRBV29-1 and TRBJ1-2; perhaps TRBD1 as D (5 bases). The CDR3 runs to 11 residues. CDR1 and CDR2 from the germline V gene are SQVTM and ANQGSEA. V was shortened by 5 bases and J by 7 bases, with 11 bases between the two germline ends. CDR3 loop: CSVWAGTGYTF. In nucleotides, the CDR3 is TGCAGCGTTTGGGCAGGGACTGGCTACACCTTC.

On this clone: Other DNA sequences in this specimen translate into the identical CDR3. V and J are TRBV9 and TRBJ2-7; 12 bases agree with TRBD1. V lost 4 bases to trimming and J lost 5 bases; unmatched junction nucleotides: 7. The CDR3 covers 15 residues. Germline assignment: CDR1 SGDLS and CDR2 YYNGEE. The CDR3 DNA reads TGTGCCAGCAGCCCGCGGGACAGGGGGCGGCACGAGCAGTACTTC. Its translation: CASSPRDRGRHEQYF.

The rearrangement links TRBV9 to TRBJ1-4; D gene uncertain. V was trimmed by 3 bases and J by 0 bases, leaving 6 bases between them. The CDR3 spans 14 residues. The germline V gene encodes CDR1 SGDLS and CDR2 YYNGEE. For the CDR3, the DNA is TGTGCCAGCAGCGGGGATGCAACTAATGAAAAACTGTTTTTT. This encodes CASSGDATNEKLFF.

The J gene is TRBJ1-1, the V gene TRBV19, with unresolved D. CDR1 is LNHDA and CDR2 is SQIVND in the germline V gene (reference sequence). Between the trimmed V and J ends, which lost 6 bases and 0 bases, there was a span of 11 bases. This CDR3 spans 14 amino acids. CDR3 sequence reads: CASRLAGMNTEAFF. The CDR3 nucleotides read TGTGCCAGTAGGCTCGCCGGTATGAACACTGAAGCTTTCTTT. The full variable domain, in which reference TRBV19 and TRBJ1-1 provide the parts outside the CDR3, is DGGITQSPKYLFRKEGQNVTLSCEQNLNHDAMYWYRQDPGQGLRLIYYSQIVNDFQKGDIAEGYSVSREKKESFPLTVTSAQKNPTAFYLCASRLAGMNTEAFFGQGTRLTVV.